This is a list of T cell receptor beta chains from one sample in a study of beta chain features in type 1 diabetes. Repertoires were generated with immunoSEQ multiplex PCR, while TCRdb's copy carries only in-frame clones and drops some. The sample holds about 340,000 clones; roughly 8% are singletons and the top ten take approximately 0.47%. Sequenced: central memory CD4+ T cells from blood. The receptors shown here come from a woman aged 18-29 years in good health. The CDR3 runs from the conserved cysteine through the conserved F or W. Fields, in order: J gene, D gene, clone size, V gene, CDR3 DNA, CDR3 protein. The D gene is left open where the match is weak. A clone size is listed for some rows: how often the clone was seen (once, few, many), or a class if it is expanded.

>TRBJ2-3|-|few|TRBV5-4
TGTGCCAGCAGCTTGGGAGGAGAGGGACATCAGTATTTT
CASSLGGEGHQYF
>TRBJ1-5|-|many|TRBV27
TGTGCCAGCAGGAAGACGACCATACGTGGGAATCAGCCCCAGCATTTT
CASRKTTIRGNQPQHF
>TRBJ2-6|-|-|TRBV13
TGTGCCAGCAGCTTATCCGGGGCTGGGGCCAACGTCCTGACTTTC
CASSLSGAGANVLTF
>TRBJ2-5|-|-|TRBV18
TGTGCCAGCTCACCAATGAAGGGACAAGAGACCCAGTACTTC
CASSPMKGQETQYF
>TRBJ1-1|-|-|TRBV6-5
TGTGCCAGCAGTGGTACGAACACTGAAGCTTTCTTT
CASSGTNTEAFF
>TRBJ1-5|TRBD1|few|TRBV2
TGTGCCAGCAGTGCAAGGACAGGAGGTCAGCCCCAGCATTTT
CASSARTGGQPQHF
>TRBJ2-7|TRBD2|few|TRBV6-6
TGTGCCAGCAGTTATTTGCTAGCGGGAGGAGACGAGCAGTACTTC
CASSYLLAGGDEQYF
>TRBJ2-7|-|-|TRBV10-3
TGTGCCATCAGAAGAACAGGGTCGGGCTCCTACGAGCAGTACTTC
CAIRRTGSGSYEQYF
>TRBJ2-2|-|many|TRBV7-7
TGTGCTAGCAGCAGGGCGCTCTCCGGGGAGCTGTTTTTT
CASSRALSGELFF
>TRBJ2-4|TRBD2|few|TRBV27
TGTGCCAGCAGTTCTTCCGGGACTAGCGGCCAAAACATTCAGTACTTC
CASSSSGTSGQNIQYF